Listed below are T cell receptor beta chains from one sample, sequenced in a study of blood T cell repertoires in COVID-19. Clones were read by immunoSEQ multiplex PCR, and TCRdb kept only the in-frame ones, dropping some. The sample lists some 280,000 clones; approximately 88% were seen once. Sample: peripheral blood. These receptors originate from a woman in her 40s who had recovered from COVID-19. Both conserved end residues are part of each CDR3. D genes are given only for firm matches. Some rows have no size entry. The others give once, few or many, or a class for an expanded clone.

V gene: TRBV28; clone size: NA; D gene: TRBD2; J gene: TRBJ2-1; CDR3 DNA: TGTGCCAGCAGAGTTACTAGCGGTCGCTCCTACAATGAGCAGTTCTTC; CDR3 protein: CASRVTSGRSYNEQFF
V gene: TRBV18; clone size: NA; D gene: TRBD2; J gene: TRBJ2-1; CDR3 DNA: TGTGCCAGCTCCCCCGGGACTAGCCTTCATGAGCAGTTCTTC; CDR3 protein: CASSPGTSLHEQFF
V gene: TRBV5-1; clone size: once; D gene: TRBD2; J gene: TRBJ2-1; CDR3 DNA: TGCGCCAGCAGCTTACGAGCGGGAGGGCCTTTCAATGAGCAGTTCTTC; CDR3 protein: CASSLRAGGPFNEQFF
V gene: TRBV2; clone size: NA; D gene: NA; J gene: TRBJ2-3; CDR3 DNA: TGTGCCAGCAGTGTTGGCGGCGGAGGGGTAGATACGCAGTATTTT; CDR3 protein: CASSVGGGGVDTQYF
V gene: TRBV28; clone size: NA; D gene: NA; J gene: TRBJ2-1; CDR3 DNA: TGTGCCACCCGGCCAGGGCAAAGCTCCTACAATGAGCAGTTCTTC; CDR3 protein: CATRPGQSSYNEQFF
V gene: TRBV30; clone size: NA; D gene: NA; J gene: TRBJ1-2; CDR3 DNA: TGTGCCTGGAGTGAAACCCTCCGGGGTGGCGGCTACACCTTC; CDR3 protein: CAWSETLRGGGYTF
V gene: TRBV5-6; clone size: NA; D gene: NA; J gene: TRBJ1-5; CDR3 DNA: TGTGCCAGCAGCCGCGGGCAGTACAATCAGCCCCAGCATTTT; CDR3 protein: CASSRGQYNQPQHF
V gene: TRBV30; clone size: NA; D gene: NA; J gene: TRBJ2-3; CDR3 DNA: TGTGCCTGGAGTTTAGCGGCCACCAGCACAGATACGCAGTATTTT; CDR3 protein: CAWSLAATSTDTQYF
V gene: TRBV19; clone size: NA; D gene: NA; J gene: TRBJ2-1; CDR3 DNA: TGTGCCAGTAGTATAGAGGACTTTCCCTACAATGAGCAGTTCTTC; CDR3 protein: CASSIEDFPYNEQFF
V gene: TRBV7-9; clone size: NA; D gene: TRBD1; J gene: TRBJ1-1; CDR3 DNA: TGTGCCAGCAGCTTAGAGAGGACAGGGGGCACTGAAGCTTTCTTT; CDR3 protein: CASSLERTGGTEAFF
V gene: TRBV6-2/TRBV6-3; clone size: once; D gene: NA; J gene: TRBJ1-1; CDR3 DNA: TGTGCCAGCAGTTACAGGGGGTTCGCTGAAGCTTTCTTT; CDR3 protein: CASSYRGFAEAFF